This T cell receptor (beta chain) was identified during a study of blood T cell repertoires in COVID-19. At the level of the study: There were acute and convalescent COVID-19 samples, and they came from the United States, Italy and Spain. In each case, the material was cDNA or gDNA derived from T cells, B-cell-depleted T cells, or PBMCs.

Original data processing: Reference gene primer amplification gave estimated nucleated cell counts. TCRdb's copy holds only in-frame clones and misses some; the assay was immunoSEQ multiplex PCR. That table is the source of V, J and clone size, and D and trimming were worked out from the DNA. The sample lists approximately 200,000 clones; over 75% were seen once. The length of the CDR3 is 15 residues. Germline values: CDR1 KGHSH, CDR2 LQKENI. With 6 bases clipped from V and 5 bases from J, the junction kept 11 bases outside the gene matches. This TCR came from a human donor in a cohort sampled during active COVID-19. The chain recombines TRBV18 with TRBJ2-5; 8 bases line up with TRBD1. Sequencing was performed on peripheral blood. CDR3 nucleotides: TGTGCCAGCTCGCGTTTTCAGGGGGCGCGGGAGACCCAGTACTTC. Protein sequence: CASSRFQGARETQYF.